Described below is a single T cell receptor beta chain sequence and its context. The sample comes from a study of blood T cell repertoires in COVID-19. At the level of the study: Some COVID-19 samples were acute and others convalescent; all came from the United States, Italy and Spain.

CDR1 is ENHRY and CDR2 is SYGVKD in the germline V gene. Trimming left V 1 base short and J 5 bases short, with 12 bases between. This CDR3 comprises 15 residues. The assay was immunoSEQ multiplex PCR, and TCRdb's table has in-frame clones only and misses some. The repertoire holds fewer than 400,000 clones, with about 90% as singletons. Participants had their cohort set by participant-reported clinical history. The V and J genes are TRBV10-3 and TRBJ2-1; TRBD1 might be the D (5 bases). The source of this sequence is a woman aged 30 to 39 who had recovered from COVID-19. The sequenced material came from PBMCs or T cells enriched from blood (not recorded which). CDR3 DNA sequence: TGTGCCATCAGTGAGTACCAGGGTTGGGACAATGAGCAGTTCTTC. Translation: CAISEYQGWDNEQFF.